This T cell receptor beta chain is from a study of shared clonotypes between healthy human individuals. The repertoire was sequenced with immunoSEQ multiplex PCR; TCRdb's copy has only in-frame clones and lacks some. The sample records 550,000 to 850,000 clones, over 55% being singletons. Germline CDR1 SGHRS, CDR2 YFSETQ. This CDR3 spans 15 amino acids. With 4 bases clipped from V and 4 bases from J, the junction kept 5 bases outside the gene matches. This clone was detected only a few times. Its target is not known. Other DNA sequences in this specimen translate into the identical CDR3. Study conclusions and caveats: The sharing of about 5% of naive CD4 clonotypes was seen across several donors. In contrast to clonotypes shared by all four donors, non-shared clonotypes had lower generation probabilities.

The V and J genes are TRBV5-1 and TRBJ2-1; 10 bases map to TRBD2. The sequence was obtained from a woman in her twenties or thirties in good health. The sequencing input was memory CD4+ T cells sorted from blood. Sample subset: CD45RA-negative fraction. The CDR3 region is CASSQTSGAYNEQFF. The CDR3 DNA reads TGCGCCAGCAGCCAAACTAGCGGGGCATACAATGAGCAGTTCTTC.